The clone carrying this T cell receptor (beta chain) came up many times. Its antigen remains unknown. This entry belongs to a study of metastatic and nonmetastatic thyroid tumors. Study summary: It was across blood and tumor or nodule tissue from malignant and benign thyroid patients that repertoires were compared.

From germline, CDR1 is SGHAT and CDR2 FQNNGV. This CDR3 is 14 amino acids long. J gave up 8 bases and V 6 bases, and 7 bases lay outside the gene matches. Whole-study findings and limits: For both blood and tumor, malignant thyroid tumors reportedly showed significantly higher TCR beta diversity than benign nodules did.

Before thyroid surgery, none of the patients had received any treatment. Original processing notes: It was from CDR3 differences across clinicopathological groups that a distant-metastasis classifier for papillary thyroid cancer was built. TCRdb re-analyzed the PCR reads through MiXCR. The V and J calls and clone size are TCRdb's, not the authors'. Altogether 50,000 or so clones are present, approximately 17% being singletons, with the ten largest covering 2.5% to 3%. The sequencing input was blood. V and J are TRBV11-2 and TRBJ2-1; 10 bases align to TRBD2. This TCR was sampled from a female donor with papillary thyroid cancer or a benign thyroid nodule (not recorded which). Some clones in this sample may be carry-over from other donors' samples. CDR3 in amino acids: CASSLAGVIDEQFF. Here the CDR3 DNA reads TGTGCCAGCAGTCTAGCGGGAGTTATAGATGAGCAGTTCTTC. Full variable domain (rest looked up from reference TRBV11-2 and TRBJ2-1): EAGVAQSPRYKIIEKRQSVAFWCNPISGHATLYWYQQILGQGPKLLIQFQNNGVVDDSQLPKDRFSAERLKGVDSTLKIQPAKLEDSAVYLCASSLAGVIDEQFFGPGTRLTVL.